The entry below gives a single TCR beta chain sequence along with its context. No antigen is known for it. The data were taken from a study of cytomegalovirus exposure and HLA in healthy donors. Study outcomes and limitations: In vitro experiments confirmed that three CMV-associated chains were specific for CMV antigens.

The CDR3 has 13 residues. Looked up from germline, CDR1 is LNHDA and CDR2 is SQIVND (reference sequence). Germline trimming cut 2 bases from V and 5 bases from J; bases unmatched to any gene: 0. Use of 60 Vbeta and 13 Jbeta primers characterized the PCR. Only in-frame clones appear in the TCRdb table, and some are missing; sequencing was by immunoSEQ multiplex PCR. The sample holds 120,000 or so clones, 75% to 85% seen once. The sequence derives from a male donor in good health and CMV-seronegative. The sequencing input was PBMCs. V is TRBV19 and J is TRBJ2-3; the match to TRBD1 covers 8 bases. The CDR3 sequence: CASSITGGDTQYF. CDR3 coding DNA: TGTGCCAGTAGTATAACAGGGGGAGATACGCAGTATTTT.